This T cell receptor beta chain is drawn from a study of CD8+ T cells in alopecia areata. As the sequencing template, cDNA was produced by extracting RNA and reverse transcribing it. Sequencing used immunoSEQ multiplex PCR; TCRdb keeps in-frame clones, though not all of them. The sample lists 200,000 to 250,000 clones; under 70% were seen once. The treatment here: oral pan-JAK inhibitor, 5-10 mg twice daily. Germline trimming cut 2 bases from V and 6 bases from J; bases unmatched to any gene: 9. Looked up from germline, CDR1 is GTSNPN and CDR2 is SVGIG (reference sequence). This CDR3 has 15 amino acids.

Sequenced here: CD4+ T cells sorted from blood, sampled at week 4, from a patient treated with tofacitinib. The chain links TRBV30 to TRBJ2-1, with 8 bases fitting TRBD2. The receptor's source is a human donor with alopecia areata. The CDR3 is CAWSFFPGTSNEQFF. CDR3 bases: TGTGCCTGGAGTTTCTTTCCCGGGACTAGCAATGAGCAGTTCTTC.